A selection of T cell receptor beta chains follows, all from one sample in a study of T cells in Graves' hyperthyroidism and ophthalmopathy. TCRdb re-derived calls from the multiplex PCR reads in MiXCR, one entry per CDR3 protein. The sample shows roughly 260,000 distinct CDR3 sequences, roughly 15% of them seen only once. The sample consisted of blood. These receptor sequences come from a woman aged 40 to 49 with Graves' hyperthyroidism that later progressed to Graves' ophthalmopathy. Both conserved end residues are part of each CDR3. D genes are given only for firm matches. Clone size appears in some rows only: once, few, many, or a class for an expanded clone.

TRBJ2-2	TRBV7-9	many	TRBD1	TGTGCCAGCAGCCCCGGGACAGGGTCGTCTGCCGGGGAGCTGTTTTTT	CASSPGTGSSAGELFF
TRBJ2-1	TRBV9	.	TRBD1	TGTGCCAGCAGCGCCGGACAGGGGTACGAGCAGTTCTTC	CASSAGQGYEQFF
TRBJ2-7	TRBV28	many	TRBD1	TGTGCCAGCAGTACACCGGGACAGCGTTTGGGCGAGCAGTACTTC	CASSTPGQRLGEQYF
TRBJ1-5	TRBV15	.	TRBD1	TGTGCCACCAGCAGAGAGGGGACAGGACAGCCCCAGCATTTT	CATSREGTGQPQHF
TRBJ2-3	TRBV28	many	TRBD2	TGTGCCAGCAGTAGAGGGACTAGCGGGAGAGATACGCAGTATTTT	CASSRGTSGRDTQYF
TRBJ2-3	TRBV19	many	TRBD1	TGTGCCAGTAGTGCACAGGGGGATACGCAGTATTTT	CASSAQGDTQYF
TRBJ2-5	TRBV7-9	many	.	TGTGCCAGCAGCTTTATGGCCCGGCGGAGAGACCAAGAGACCCAGTACTTC	CASSFMARRRDQETQYF
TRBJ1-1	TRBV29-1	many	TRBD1	TGCAGCGTTCCAAGACAGGGAGAAGCTTTCTTT	CSVPRQGEAFF
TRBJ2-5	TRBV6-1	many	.	TGTGCCAGCAGTGACATACAGGGATCCCAAGAGACCCAGTACTTC	CASSDIQGSQETQYF
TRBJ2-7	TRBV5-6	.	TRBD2	TGTGCCAGCAGCTTCTCCTGGACTAGCGGGAAAGTTGAGCAGTACTTC	CASSFSWTSGKVEQYF
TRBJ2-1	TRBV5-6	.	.	TGTGCCAGCAGCAAAGCTTACAATGAGCAGTTCTTC	CASSKAYNEQFF
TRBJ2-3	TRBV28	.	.	TGTGCCAGCACCCCGGAGAGGGGTATTTACACAGATACGCAGTATTTT	CASTPERGIYTDTQYF
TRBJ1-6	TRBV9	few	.	TGTGCCAGCAGCGTAGAAGGAGGGGCTTCACCCCTCCACTTT	CASSVEGGASPLHF
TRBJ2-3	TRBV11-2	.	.	TGTGCCAGCAGCTTAACGCGGGAAAACACAGATACGCAGTATTTT	CASSLTRENTDTQYF
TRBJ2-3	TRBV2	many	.	TGTGCCAGCACCCTTAGACATAGCACAGATACGCAGTATTTT	CASTLRHSTDTQYF
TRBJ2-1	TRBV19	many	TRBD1	TGTGCCAGTAGTACCGGGACAGTCACTTCCTACAATGAGCAGTTCTTC	CASSTGTVTSYNEQFF
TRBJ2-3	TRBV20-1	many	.	TGCAGTGCAAGGACAGGAGGGGATACGCAGTATTTT	CSARTGGDTQYF
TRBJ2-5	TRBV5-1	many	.	TGCGCCAGCAGCTTGAATACAGGGTCAGGAGAGACCCAGTACTTC	CASSLNTGSGETQYF
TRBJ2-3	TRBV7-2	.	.	TGTGCCAGCAGCTTTTCTATGTTGGAAACAGATACGCAGTATTTT	CASSFSMLETDTQYF
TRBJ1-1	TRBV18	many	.	TGTGCCAGCTCACGGTCGGCGGGTTGGAACACTGAAGCTTTCTTT	CASSRSAGWNTEAFF
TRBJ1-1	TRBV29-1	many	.	TGCAGCGTTGCCGGGGGGCCCACTGAAGCTTTCTTT	CSVAGGPTEAFF
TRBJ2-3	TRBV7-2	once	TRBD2	TGTGCCAGCAGCTTTCAGGTAGCGGGAGAAGATACGCAGTATTTT	CASSFQVAGEDTQYF
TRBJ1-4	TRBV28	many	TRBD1	TGTGCCAGCAGTCCCGAGGACAGGAGGGCTCCAACTAATGAAAAACTGTTTTTT	CASSPEDRRAPTNEKLFF
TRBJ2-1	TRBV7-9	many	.	TGTGCCAGCAGCTCTGGATTAAATGAGCAGTTCTTC	CASSSGLNEQFF
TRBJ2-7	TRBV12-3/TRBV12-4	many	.	TGTGCCAGCAGCTCATTGAGTGGCATTAGGGACGGGGAGCAGTACTTC	CASSSLSGIRDGEQYF
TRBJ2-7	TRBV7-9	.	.	TGTGCCAGCAGCTTAGTGTCCTACGAGCAGTACTTC	CASSLVSYEQYF
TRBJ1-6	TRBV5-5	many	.	TGTGCCAGCAGCTTAGGCCCCGGAGCGAGTTCACCCCTCCACTTT	CASSLGPGASSPLHF
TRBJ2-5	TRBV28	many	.	TGTGCCAGCAGTTCCGGACAGTTACAAGAGACCCAGTACTTC	CASSSGQLQETQYF
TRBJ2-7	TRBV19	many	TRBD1	TGTGCCGTAGGGCAGGGGGCCAACGAGCAGTACTTC	CAVGQGANEQYF
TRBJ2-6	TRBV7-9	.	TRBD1	TGTGCCAGCAGCCTACTGACATGGACAGGGGAGCGCTCTGGGGCCAACGTCCTGACTTTC	CASSLLTWTGERSGANVLTF
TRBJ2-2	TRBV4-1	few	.	TGCGCCAGACAACCCGCAACGAACACCGGGGAGCTGTTTTTT	CARQPATNTGELFF
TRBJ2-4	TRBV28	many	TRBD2	TGTGCCAGCACAAAACCGGGACTAGCCGATCCCAAAAACATTCAGTACTTC	CASTKPGLADPKNIQYF
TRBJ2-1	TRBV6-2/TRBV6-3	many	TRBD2	TGTGCCAGCAGTCCCAGCGGGAGTAACGTTGCGAAGTTCTTC	CASSPSGSNVAKFF
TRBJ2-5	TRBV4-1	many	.	TGCGCCAGCAGCCAAGATGGCTCAGCAGGGATGGTGGGGACCCAGTACTTC	CASSQDGSAGMVGTQYF
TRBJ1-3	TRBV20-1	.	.	TGCAGTGCTAGTGATCCAGGGAGAAACACCATATATTTT	CSASDPGRNTIYF
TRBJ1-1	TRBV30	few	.	TGTGCCTGGAGTGTATGGGGGACCACTGAAGCTTTCTTT	CAWSVWGTTEAFF
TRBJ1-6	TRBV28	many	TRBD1	TGTGCCAGCCAAAACAGCCACAGGGGGGTTAATTCACCCCTCCACTTT	CASQNSHRGVNSPLHF
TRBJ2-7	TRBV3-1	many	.	TGTGCCAGCAGTCGCCATTCGACGGGGAAAAGCTCCTACGAGCAGTACTTC	CASSRHSTGKSSYEQYF
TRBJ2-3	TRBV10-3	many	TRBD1	TGTGCCATCAGTACAGGGGGCGGCACAGATACGCAGTATTTT	CAISTGGGTDTQYF
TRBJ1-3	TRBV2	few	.	TGTGCCAGCAGTGAAGTGAGGATCTCTGGAAACACCATATATTTT	CASSEVRISGNTIYF
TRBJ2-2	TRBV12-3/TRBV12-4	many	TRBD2	TGTGCCAGCAGCCTACTAGCGGGAGGGGCCGGGGAGCTGTTTTTT	CASSLLAGGAGELFF
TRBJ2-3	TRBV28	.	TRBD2	TGTGCCAGCAGAGCGGGGCCTGGCACAGATACGCAGTATTTT	CASRAGPGTDTQYF
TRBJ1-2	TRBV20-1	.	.	TGCAGTGCTAGGGGGGACGGCTATGGCTACACCTTC	CSARGDGYGYTF
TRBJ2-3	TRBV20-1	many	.	TGCAGTGCTAGGAGGCCCTCCCTAACAGATACGCAGTATTTT	CSARRPSLTDTQYF
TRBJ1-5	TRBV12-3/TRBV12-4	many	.	TGTGCCAGCAGTTTAAAGGGGGGCAATCAGCCCCAGCATTTT	CASSLKGGNQPQHF
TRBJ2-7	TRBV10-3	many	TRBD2	TGTGCCATCAGTGAGTCGCAGGGAGGGTCCTACGAGCAGTACTTC	CAISESQGGSYEQYF
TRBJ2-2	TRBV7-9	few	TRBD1	TGTGCCAGCAGCTTATCTGCTAGGGGGCCGAACACCGGGGAGCTGTTTTTT	CASSLSARGPNTGELFF
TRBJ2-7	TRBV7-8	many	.	TGTGCCACCAGCCCCACAATAAGCGGGACAACCTACGAGCAGTACTTC	CATSPTISGTTYEQYF
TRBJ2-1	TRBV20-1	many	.	TGCAGTGCTTGGGCTAGGATTGAGCAGTTCTTC	CSAWARIEQFF
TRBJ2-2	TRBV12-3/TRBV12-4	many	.	TGTGCCAGCAGTTTAGGACTATCGGCCGGCGGGGAGCTGTTTTTT	CASSLGLSAGGELFF
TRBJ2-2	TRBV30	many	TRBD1	TGTGCCTGGAGTGTGGGGACAGGGGATTCAGGGGAGCTGTTTTTT	CAWSVGTGDSGELFF
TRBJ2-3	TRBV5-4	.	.	TGTGCCAGCAGCGCCATTGGGACAGATACGCAGTATTTT	CASSAIGTDTQYF
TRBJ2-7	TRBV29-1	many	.	TGCAGCGTTGAGGGGGGTGGTTTGGCCAGCTCCTACGAGCAGTACTTC	CSVEGGGLASSYEQYF
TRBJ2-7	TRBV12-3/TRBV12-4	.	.	TGTGCCAGCAGTTTCGGTGGGCGGGCGTACGAGCAGTACTTC	CASSFGGRAYEQYF
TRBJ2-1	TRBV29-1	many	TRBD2	TGCGCGGGGACTACCTACAATGAGCAGTTCTTC	CAGTTYNEQFF